This T cell receptor beta chain emerged from a study of cytomegalovirus exposure and HLA in healthy donors. PCR used 60 Vbeta primers and 13 Jbeta primers. Produced via immunoSEQ multiplex PCR; TCRdb's table is partial and in-frame only. The sample table sets out under 100,000 clones. The CDR3 extends over 13 amino acids. CDR1 is SGHRS, CDR2 YFSETQ, per germline. V lost 0 bases and J lost 7, with 8 bases in between. The receptor's source is a woman between 25 and 40 years old in good health and CMV-seronegative. The rearrangement joins TRBV5-1 to TRBJ1-5; D is perhaps TRBD1 (5 bases). Sequencing input: PBMCs. The CDR3 here is CASSLDGGQPQHF. The DNA of the CDR3 is TGCGCCAGCAGCTTGGACGGGGGGCAGCCCCAGCATTTT.